What follows is one T cell receptor (beta chain) and its context. This sample was taken from a study of blood T cell repertoires in COVID-19. Study-wide context: The study drew acute and convalescent COVID-19 samples from the United States, Italy and Spain.

V trimming: 4 bases; J trimming: 1 base; junction bases outside the gene matches: 11. Germline V CDR1 and CDR2: LNHDA, SQIVND (reference sequence). The CDR3 spans 19 residues. The protocol was immunoSEQ multiplex PCR, while the TCRdb copy is restricted to in-frame clones and leaves out a portion. The repertoire holds 30,000 to 35,000 clones, 90% seen once, with roughly 13% in the top ten. Sample: peripheral blood. The sequence derives from a human donor in a cohort sampled during active COVID-19. The chain links TRBV19 to TRBJ2-1; TRBD2 agrees at 12 bases. CDR3 DNA sequence: TGTGCCAGTAGTAGTCGGACTAGCGGGACCCGCTCTTCCTACAATGAGCAGTTCTTC. Translation gives CASSSRTSGTRSSYNEQFF.